These T cell receptor beta chains were read from a single sample in a study of cytomegalovirus exposure and HLA in healthy donors. TCRdb keeps only in-frame clones here, not all; method: immunoSEQ multiplex PCR. The data contain around 190,000 clones, around 77% of them singletons. Sequencing was done on a sample of PBMCs. The receptors come from a woman in her twenties or thirties in good health and CMV-seronegative. Both conserved end residues are part of each CDR3. Fields, in order: D gene, clone size, V gene, J gene, CDR3 DNA, CDR3 protein. D genes are given only for firm matches. Only part of the rows carry a size: once, few, many, or a class if the clone is expanded.

NA	NA	TRBV7-6	TRBJ1-6	TGTGCCAGCAGCTTATCAGGGGAGAATTCACCCCTCCACTTT	CASSLSGENSPLHF
TRBD2	NA	TRBV9	TRBJ2-3	TGTGCCAGCAGCGTCACTAGCGGGGGGCCTCGTGTAGCAGATACGCAGTATTTT	CASSVTSGGPRVADTQYF
TRBD1	few	TRBV30	TRBJ1-4	TGTGCCTGGAGTGTACGAATTTATGGGACAGGGCCTAATGAAAAACTGTTTTTT	CAWSVRIYGTGPNEKLFF
TRBD2	NA	TRBV27	TRBJ2-7	TGTGCCAGCAGTTTCCTTAGCGGGATCTACGAGCAGTACTTC	CASSFLSGIYEQYF
TRBD2	NA	TRBV10-3	TRBJ2-5	TGTGCCATCAGTGAGTCCTGGCTAGCGGGAGTTGAAGAGACCCAGTACTTC	CAISESWLAGVEETQYF
TRBD2	NA	TRBV6-1	TRBJ2-4	TGTGCCAGCGAAACGGCGGGACTAGCAAGCCGTAGGTACTTC	CASETAGLASRRYF
TRBD1	NA	TRBV18	TRBJ2-1	TGTGCCAGCTCATCCCGGACAGGACTGAATGAGCAGTTCTTC	CASSSRTGLNEQFF
NA	NA	TRBV27	TRBJ2-1	TGTGCCAGCAGTTACCCCCTGGGTAGCAGATCCTACAATGAGCAGTTCTTC	CASSYPLGSRSYNEQFF
NA	NA	TRBV19	TRBJ1-5	TGTGCCAGTACGTGGCAGGGTAAGGGTAATCAGCCCCAGCATTTT	CASTWQGKGNQPQHF
TRBD2	NA	TRBV19	TRBJ2-2	TGTGCCAGTAGTGCCCAGCGGGAGACGGCCGGGGAGCTGTTTTTT	CASSAQRETAGELFF
NA	NA	TRBV6-4	TRBJ1-1	TGTGCCAGGACTAAAGTTGACATAGAGAACACTGAAGCTTTCTTT	CARTKVDIENTEAFF
TRBD2	NA	TRBV7-8	TRBJ2-7	TGTGCCAGCTCAGCGGGAGGGTACTCCTACGAGCAGTACTTC	CASSAGGYSYEQYF
TRBD2	NA	TRBV7-9	TRBJ2-7	TGTGCCAGCAGCTTAGGGGGGCTAGCGGGAGGGCGTGAGCAGTACTTC	CASSLGGLAGGREQYF
NA	NA	TRBV7-9	TRBJ2-7	TGTTCCAGCAGCTTAGTTCTCTACGAGCAGTACTTC	CSSSLVLYEQYF
NA	few	TRBV2	TRBJ1-5	TGTGCCAGCTCCCCGGGAGGGGCCCGGCCCCAGCATTTT	CASSPGGARPQHF
NA	NA	TRBV9	TRBJ1-2	TGTGCCAGCAGCGTAGAGGCGGGGGGAGTCGATGGCTACACCTTC	CASSVEAGGVDGYTF
TRBD1	once	TRBV27	TRBJ1-5	TGTGCCAGCAGTCGAGACTCAGGGGGCGGCAATCAGCCCCAGCATTTT	CASSRDSGGGNQPQHF
TRBD1	NA	TRBV2	TRBJ2-1	TGTGCCAGCAGCCTCAAAACGGGACAGACCAATGAGCAGTTCTTC	CASSLKTGQTNEQFF
NA	NA	TRBV27	TRBJ2-3	TGTGCCAGCAGTTTGGTCGGGAGTAGGAATACGCAGTATTTT	CASSLVGSRNTQYF
TRBD1	NA	TRBV6-5	TRBJ1-1	TGTGCCAGCAGGTGGGACAGGGGCACTGAAGCTTTCTTT	CASRWDRGTEAFF
TRBD2	NA	TRBV28	TRBJ2-7	TGTGCCAGCAAACTCAGGAGCGGGGGGAACGCCTACGAGCAGTACTTC	CASKLRSGGNAYEQYF
TRBD1	NA	TRBV4-1	TRBJ2-1	TGCGCCAGCAGCCAAGCCCTCCGGGACAGGGCCAATGAGCAGTTCTTC	CASSQALRDRANEQFF
TRBD2	NA	TRBV28	TRBJ2-5	TGTGCCAGCAGTCAAGGACTAGCGACAGCTCAAGAGACCCAGTACTTC	CASSQGLATAQETQYF
TRBD1	NA	TRBV30	TRBJ1-2	TGTGCCTGGAGCGGCGGACAGGGGCGAGGCTACACCTTC	CAWSGGQGRGYTF
TRBD2	NA	TRBV9	TRBJ2-1	TGTGCCAGCAGCGTAGGAGGCGGGGGGGCCGAATATGAGCAGTTCTTC	CASSVGGGGAEYEQFF
NA	NA	TRBV28	TRBJ2-1	TGTGCCAGCAGTCTGGCAGGATTTGAGCAGTTCTTC	CASSLAGFEQFF
TRBD2	NA	TRBV5-1	TRBJ2-1	TGCGCCAGCAGCGGGATACTAGCGGGGGGGCTCAATGAGCAGTTCTTC	CASSGILAGGLNEQFF
TRBD1	NA	TRBV6-1	TRBJ1-4	TGTGCCAGCAGTGAACTGGACAGGGTCGGCGAAAAACTGTTTTTT	CASSELDRVGEKLFF
TRBD2	NA	TRBV25-1	TRBJ2-1	TGTGCCAGCAGTGGGTTTAGCGGGCCATACAATGAGCAGTTCTTC	CASSGFSGPYNEQFF
NA	once	TRBV5-1	TRBJ1-6	TGCGCCAGCAGCTCGAGTGGGCCTATTGATTCACCCCTCCACTTT	CASSSSGPIDSPLHF
TRBD1	NA	TRBV5-1	TRBJ1-2	TGCGCCAGCAGCCCGACAGGGCGCCCGGATGGCTACACCTTC	CASSPTGRPDGYTF
TRBD1	once	TRBV6-1	TRBJ2-7	TGTGCCAGCAGTGAGTGGACAGGGTCATACGAGCAGTACTTC	CASSEWTGSYEQYF
TRBD2	NA	TRBV23-1	TRBJ2-1	TGCGCCAGCAGTCAATGGGACGGGAGGGCCAATGAGCAGTTCTTC	CASSQWDGRANEQFF
NA	NA	TRBV7-3	TRBJ2-1	TGTGCCAGCAGCAAGAATCTGAGGAGCTCCTACAATGAGCAGTTCTTC	CASSKNLRSSYNEQFF
TRBD1	few	TRBV7-9	TRBJ1-5	TGTGCCAGCAGCCACGGGACAGGGGCCGATCAGCCCCAGCATTTT	CASSHGTGADQPQHF
NA	few	TRBV5-6	TRBJ2-2	TGTGCCAGCAGTCTACTAGGGTTAAACACCGGGGAGCTGTTTTTT	CASSLLGLNTGELFF
NA	NA	TRBV6-1	TRBJ1-2	TGTGCCAGCAGTGAAGCAGAGACACCCGACGGTCGTCGGTTCTATGGCTACACCTTC	CASSEAETPDGRRFYGYTF
TRBD2	many	TRBV29-1	TRBJ2-7	TGCAGCGTTTCCCGGGGGGGCTACGAGCAGTACTTC	CSVSRGGYEQYF
NA	NA	TRBV6-5	TRBJ2-3	TGTGCCAGCAGTTTTCTCGCCAGGGGCGGGACAGATACGCAGTATTTT	CASSFLARGGTDTQYF
NA	NA	TRBV27	TRBJ2-1	TGTGCCAGCAGTCCGTTAGGGGGCGGGAACTACAATGAGCAGTTCTTC	CASSPLGGGNYNEQFF
NA	NA	TRBV11-3	TRBJ2-3	TGTGCCAGCAGCTACGGAGATACGCAGTATTTT	CASSYGDTQYF
TRBD1	NA	TRBV6-6	TRBJ1-5	TGTGCCAGCAGTTACTCCCACGGGACAGTCAATCAGCCCCAGCATTTT	CASSYSHGTVNQPQHF
NA	NA	TRBV6-5	TRBJ1-1	TGTGCCAGCAGACAACAGGGTGTCGCCACTGAAGCTTTCTTT	CASRQQGVATEAFF
TRBD2	NA	TRBV27	TRBJ2-7	TGTGCCAGCAGTTTACTAGCGGGAGGGAACTACGAGCAGTACTTC	CASSLLAGGNYEQYF
TRBD2	NA	TRBV7-8	TRBJ2-1	TGTGCCAGCAGGAGAGCGGGGAAACACAATGAGCAGTTCTTC	CASRRAGKHNEQFF
TRBD2	NA	TRBV27	TRBJ2-1	TGTGCCAGCAGTTTATCCGGGCTAGCGGGAGCGGAGAGCTCCTACAATGAGCAGTTCTTC	CASSLSGLAGAESSYNEQFF